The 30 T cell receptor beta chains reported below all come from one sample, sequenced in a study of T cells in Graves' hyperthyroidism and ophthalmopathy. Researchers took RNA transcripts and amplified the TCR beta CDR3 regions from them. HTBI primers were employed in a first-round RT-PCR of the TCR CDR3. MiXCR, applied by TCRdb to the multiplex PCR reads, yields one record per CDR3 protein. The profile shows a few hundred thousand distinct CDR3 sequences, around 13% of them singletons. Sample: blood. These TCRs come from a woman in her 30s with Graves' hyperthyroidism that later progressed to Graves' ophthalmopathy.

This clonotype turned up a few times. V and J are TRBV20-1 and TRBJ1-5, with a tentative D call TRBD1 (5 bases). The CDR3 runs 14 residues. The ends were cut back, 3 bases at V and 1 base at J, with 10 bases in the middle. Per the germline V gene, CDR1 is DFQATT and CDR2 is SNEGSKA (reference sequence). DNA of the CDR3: TGCAGTGCTAGGTCAGGGACGAGCAATCAGCCCCAGCATTTT. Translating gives CSARSGTSNQPQHF.

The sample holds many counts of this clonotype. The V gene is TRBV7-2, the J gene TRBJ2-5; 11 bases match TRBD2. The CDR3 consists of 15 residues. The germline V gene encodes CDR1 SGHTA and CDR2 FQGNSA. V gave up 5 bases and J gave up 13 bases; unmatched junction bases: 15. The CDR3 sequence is CASSPTSGSPFSAYF. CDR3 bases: TGTGCCAGCAGCCCCACTAGCGGGAGTCCCTTTTCTGCGTACTTC.

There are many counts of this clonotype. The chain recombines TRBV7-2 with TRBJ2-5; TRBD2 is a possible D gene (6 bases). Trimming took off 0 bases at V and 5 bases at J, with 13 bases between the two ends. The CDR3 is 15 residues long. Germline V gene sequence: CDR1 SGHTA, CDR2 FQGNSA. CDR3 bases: TGTGCCAGCAGCTTAGCGACCGGGAGCAGGGAGACCCAGTACTTC. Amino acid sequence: CASSLATGSRETQYF.

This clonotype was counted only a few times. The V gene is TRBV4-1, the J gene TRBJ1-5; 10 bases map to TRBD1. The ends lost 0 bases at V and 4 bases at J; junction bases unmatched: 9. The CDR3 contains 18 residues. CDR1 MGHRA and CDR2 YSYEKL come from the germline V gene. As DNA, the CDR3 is TGCGCCAGCAGCCAAGATGTCGGGACAGGGGATGGAAATCAGCCCCAGCATTTT. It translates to CASSQDVGTGDGNQPQHF.

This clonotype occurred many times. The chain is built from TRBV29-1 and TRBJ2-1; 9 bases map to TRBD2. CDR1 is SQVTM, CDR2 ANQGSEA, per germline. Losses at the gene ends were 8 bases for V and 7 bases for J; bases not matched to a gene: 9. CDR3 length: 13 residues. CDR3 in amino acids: CSTTSGTRNEQFF. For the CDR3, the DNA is TGCAGCACGACTAGCGGCACTAGGAATGAGCAGTTCTTC.

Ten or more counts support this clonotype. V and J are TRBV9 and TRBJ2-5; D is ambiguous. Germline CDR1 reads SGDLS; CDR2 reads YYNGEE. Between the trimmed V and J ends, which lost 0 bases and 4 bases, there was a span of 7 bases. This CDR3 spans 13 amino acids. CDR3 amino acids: CASSVEWGETQYF. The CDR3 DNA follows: TGTGCCAGCAGCGTAGAGTGGGGAGAGACCCAGTACTTC.

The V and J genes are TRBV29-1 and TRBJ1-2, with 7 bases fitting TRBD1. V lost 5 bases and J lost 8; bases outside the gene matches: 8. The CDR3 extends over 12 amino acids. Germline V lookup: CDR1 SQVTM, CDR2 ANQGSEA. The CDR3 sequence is CSVSFGTEGYTF. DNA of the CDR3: TGCAGCGTTAGTTTCGGGACAGAGGGCTACACCTTC.

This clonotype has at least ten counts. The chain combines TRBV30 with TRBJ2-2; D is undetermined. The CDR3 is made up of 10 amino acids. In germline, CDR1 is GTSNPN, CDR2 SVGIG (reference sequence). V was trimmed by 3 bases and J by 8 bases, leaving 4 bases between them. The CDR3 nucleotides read TGTGCCTGGAGATTGGGGGAGCTGTTTTTT. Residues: CAWRLGELFF. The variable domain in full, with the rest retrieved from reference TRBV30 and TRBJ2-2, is SQTIHQWPATLVQPVGSPLSLECTVEGTSNPNLYWYRQAAGRGLQLLFYSVGIGQISSEVPQNLSASRPQDRQFILSSKKLLLSDSGFYLCAWRLGELFFGEGSRLTVL.

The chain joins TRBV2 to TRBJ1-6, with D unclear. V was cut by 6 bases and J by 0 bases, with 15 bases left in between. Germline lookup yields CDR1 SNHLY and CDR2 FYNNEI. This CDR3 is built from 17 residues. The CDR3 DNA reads TGTGCCAGCAGAAACCTAGCAGGAAGCTCCTATAATTCACCCCTCCACTTT. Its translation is CASRNLAGSSYNSPLHF.

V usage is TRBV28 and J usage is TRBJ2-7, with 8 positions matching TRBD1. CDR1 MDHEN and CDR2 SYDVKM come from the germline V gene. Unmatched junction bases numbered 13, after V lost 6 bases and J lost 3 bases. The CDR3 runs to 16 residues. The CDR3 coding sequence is TGTGCCAGCAGCCCCTCGACCGGGACAGGACTCTACGAGCAGTACTTC. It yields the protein CASSPSTGTGLYEQYF.

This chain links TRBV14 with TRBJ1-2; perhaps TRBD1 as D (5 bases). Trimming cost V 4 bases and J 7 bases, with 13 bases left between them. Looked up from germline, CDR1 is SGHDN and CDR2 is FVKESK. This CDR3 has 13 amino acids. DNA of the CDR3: TGTGCCAGCAGCCCCGCCGGGACCCCTGGCTACACCTTC. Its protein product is CASSPAGTPGYTF.

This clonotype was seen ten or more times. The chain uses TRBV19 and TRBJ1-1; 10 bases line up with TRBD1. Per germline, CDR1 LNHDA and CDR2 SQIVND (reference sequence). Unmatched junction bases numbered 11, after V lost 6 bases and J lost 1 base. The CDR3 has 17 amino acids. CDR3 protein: CASSPTGGKGRNTEAFF. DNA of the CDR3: TGTGCCAGTAGCCCGACAGGGGGCAAGGGGCGGAACACTGAAGCTTTCTTT.

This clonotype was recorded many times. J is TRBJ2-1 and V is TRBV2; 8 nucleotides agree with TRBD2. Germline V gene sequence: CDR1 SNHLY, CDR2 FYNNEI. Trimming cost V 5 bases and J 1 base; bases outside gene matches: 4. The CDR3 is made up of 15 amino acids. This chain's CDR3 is CASSLSGGSYNEQFF. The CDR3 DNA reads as TGTGCCAGCAGTCTAAGCGGGGGTTCCTACAATGAGCAGTTCTTC.

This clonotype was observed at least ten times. DNA of the CDR3: TGCAGTGCTCCTCGAAAGGGAGTGGAGGGCACCGGGGAGCTGTTTTTT. It is translated as CSAPRKGVEGTGELFF. V is TRBV20-1 and J is TRBJ2-2, with a tentative D call TRBD2 (6 bases). CDR3 length equals 16 residues. Trimming removed 5 bases at V and 4 bases at J, with 20 bases between. Germline V gives CDR1 DFQATT, CDR2 SNEGSKA (reference sequence).

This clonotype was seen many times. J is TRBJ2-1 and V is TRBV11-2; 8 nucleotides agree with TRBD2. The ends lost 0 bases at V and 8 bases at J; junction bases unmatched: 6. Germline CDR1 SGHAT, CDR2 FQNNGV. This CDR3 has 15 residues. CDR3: CASSLDQRERDEQFF. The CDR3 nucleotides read TGTGCCAGCAGCTTAGACCAGCGGGAGCGCGATGAGCAGTTCTTC.

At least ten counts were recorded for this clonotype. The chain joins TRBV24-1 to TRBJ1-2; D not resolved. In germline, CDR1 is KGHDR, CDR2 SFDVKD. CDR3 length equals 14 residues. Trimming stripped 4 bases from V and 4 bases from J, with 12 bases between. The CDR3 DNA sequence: TGTGCCACCAGTGACCCCCTCCGAGCCTATGGCTACACCTTC. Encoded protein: CATSDPLRAYGYTF.

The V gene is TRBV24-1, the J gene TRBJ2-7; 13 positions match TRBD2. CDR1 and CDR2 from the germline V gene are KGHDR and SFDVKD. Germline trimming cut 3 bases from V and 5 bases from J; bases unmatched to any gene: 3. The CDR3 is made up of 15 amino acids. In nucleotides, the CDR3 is TGTGCCACCAGTGATGGACTAGCGGGAGTGCACGAGCAGTACTTC. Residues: CATSDGLAGVHEQYF.

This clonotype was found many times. The CDR3 sequence is CASSLDAGAGTDTQYF. The CDR3 bases are TGTGCCAGCAGCTTAGACGCGGGAGCCGGCACAGATACGCAGTATTTT. The chain combines TRBV7-8 with TRBJ2-3, with 7 positions matching TRBD2. Germline assignment: CDR1 SGHVS and CDR2 FQNEAQ. This CDR3 has 16 amino acids. Trimming at V came to 1 base and at J to 1 base, leaving 5 bases not matched to a gene.

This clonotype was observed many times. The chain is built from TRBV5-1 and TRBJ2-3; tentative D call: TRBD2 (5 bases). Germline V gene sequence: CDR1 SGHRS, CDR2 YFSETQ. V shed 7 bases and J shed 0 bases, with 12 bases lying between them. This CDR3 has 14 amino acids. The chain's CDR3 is CASGEGLSTDTQYF. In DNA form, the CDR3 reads TGCGCCAGCGGAGAGGGCCTCAGCACAGATACGCAGTATTTT. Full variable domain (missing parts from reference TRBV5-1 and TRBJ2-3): KAGVTQTPRYLIKTRGQQVTLSCSPISGHRSVSWYQQTPGQGLQFLFEYFSETQRNKGNFPGRFSGRQFSNSRSEMNVSTLELGDSALYLCASGEGLSTDTQYFGPGTRLTVL.

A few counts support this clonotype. The CDR3 nucleotides are TGTGCCAGTACACAGGGAAATCAGCCCCAGCATTTT. It yields the protein CASTQGNQPQHF. The rearrangement joins TRBV19 to TRBJ1-5; tentative D call: TRBD1 (6 bases). The CDR3 spans 12 residues. Deletions cut 7 bases from V and 4 bases from J, with 8 bases between. Germline CDR1 and CDR2: LNHDA and SQIVND (reference sequence).

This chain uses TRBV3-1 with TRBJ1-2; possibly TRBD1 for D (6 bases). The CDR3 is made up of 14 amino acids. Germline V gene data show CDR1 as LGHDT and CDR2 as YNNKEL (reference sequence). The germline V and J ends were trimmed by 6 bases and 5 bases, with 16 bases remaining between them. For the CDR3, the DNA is TGTGCCAGCAGTCCACAGGGCGCTATTTATGGCTACACCTTC. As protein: CASSPQGAIYGYTF.

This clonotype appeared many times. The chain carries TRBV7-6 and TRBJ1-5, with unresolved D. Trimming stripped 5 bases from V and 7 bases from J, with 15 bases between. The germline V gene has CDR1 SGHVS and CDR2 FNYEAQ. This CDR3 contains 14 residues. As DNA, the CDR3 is TGTGCCAGCAGCGCCCAGGAGTCATCGCAGCCCCAGCATTTT. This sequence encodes CASSAQESSQPQHF.

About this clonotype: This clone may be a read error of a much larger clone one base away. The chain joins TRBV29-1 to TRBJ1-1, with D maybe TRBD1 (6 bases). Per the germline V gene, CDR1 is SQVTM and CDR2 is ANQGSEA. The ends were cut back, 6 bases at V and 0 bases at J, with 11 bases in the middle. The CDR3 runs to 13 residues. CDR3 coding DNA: TGCAGCGTCGGACAGATCGTGAACACTGAAGCTTTCTTT. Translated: CSVGQIVNTEAFF.

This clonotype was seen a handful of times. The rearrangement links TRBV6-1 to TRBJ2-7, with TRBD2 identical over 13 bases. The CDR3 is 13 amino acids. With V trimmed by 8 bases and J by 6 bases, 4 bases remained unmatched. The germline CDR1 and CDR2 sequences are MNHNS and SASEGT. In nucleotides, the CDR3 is TGTGCCAGCGGGACTAGCGGGACCCCCGAGCAGTACTTC. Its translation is CASGTSGTPEQYF.

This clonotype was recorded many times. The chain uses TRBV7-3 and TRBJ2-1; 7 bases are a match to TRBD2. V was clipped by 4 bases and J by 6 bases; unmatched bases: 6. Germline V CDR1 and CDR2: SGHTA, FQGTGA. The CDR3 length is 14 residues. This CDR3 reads CASSSPGLSNEQFF. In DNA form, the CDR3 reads TGTGCCAGCAGCTCGCCGGGACTAAGCAATGAGCAGTTCTTC.

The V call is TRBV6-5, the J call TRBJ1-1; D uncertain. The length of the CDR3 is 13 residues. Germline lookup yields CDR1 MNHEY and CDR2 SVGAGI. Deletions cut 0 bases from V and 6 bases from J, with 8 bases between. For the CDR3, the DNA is TGTGCCAGCAGTTACTCTGGGTCGTCTGAAGCTTTCTTT. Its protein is CASSYSGSSEAFF.

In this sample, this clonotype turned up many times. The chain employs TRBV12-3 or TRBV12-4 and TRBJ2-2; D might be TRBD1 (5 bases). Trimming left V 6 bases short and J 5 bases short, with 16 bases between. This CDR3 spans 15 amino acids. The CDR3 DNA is TGTGCCAGCAGGTTGGCGGCAGGACAAACCGGGGAGCTGTTTTTT. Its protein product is CASRLAAGQTGELFF.

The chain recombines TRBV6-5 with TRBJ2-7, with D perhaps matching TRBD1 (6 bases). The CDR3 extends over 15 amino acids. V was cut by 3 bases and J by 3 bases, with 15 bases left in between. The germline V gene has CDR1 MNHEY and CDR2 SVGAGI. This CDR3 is CASSYAQGQDYEQYF. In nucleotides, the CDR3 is TGTGCCAGCAGTTATGCCCAGGGGCAGGACTACGAGCAGTACTTC.

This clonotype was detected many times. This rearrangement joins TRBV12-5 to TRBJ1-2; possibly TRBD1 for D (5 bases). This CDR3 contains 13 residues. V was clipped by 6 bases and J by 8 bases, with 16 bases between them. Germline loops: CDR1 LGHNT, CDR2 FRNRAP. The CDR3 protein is CASGLTRADGYTF. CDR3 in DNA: TGTGCTAGTGGCCTTACCAGGGCCGACGGCTACACCTTC.

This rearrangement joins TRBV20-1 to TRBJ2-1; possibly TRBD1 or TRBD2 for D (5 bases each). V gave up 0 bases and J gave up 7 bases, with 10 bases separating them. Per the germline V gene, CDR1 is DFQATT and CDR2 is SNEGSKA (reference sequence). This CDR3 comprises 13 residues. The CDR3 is CSARDFRENEQFF. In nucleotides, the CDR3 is TGCAGTGCTAGAGATTTCAGGGAGAATGAGCAGTTCTTC.